This TCR beta chain was obtained from a study of shared clonotypes between healthy human individuals. It was into CD45RA+ naive and CD45RA-negative memory subsets that the CD4+ cells were split. In this sample, this clone turned up a few times. The antigen remains undetermined. This sample includes further DNA sequences coding for the same CDR3. General study results and limits: Several donors had around 5.2% of their naive CD4 clonotypes in common.

The data were produced by immunoSEQ multiplex PCR, yet TCRdb's version contains in-frame clones alone and is incomplete. The sample carries roughly 2.5 million clones, around 90% recorded once. CDR1 and CDR2 from the germline V gene are MGHRA and YSYEKL. Deletions cut 1 base from V and 2 bases from J, with 9 bases between. The length of the CDR3 is 14 residues. The chain is built from TRBV4-1 and TRBJ2-7; D is perhaps TRBD1 (7 bases). The sequence came from a young man in good health. The sample comprised naive CD4+ T cells sorted from blood. Regarding subset: CD45RA+ positively selected. The CDR3 loop is CASSQGRGPYEQYF. The CDR3 DNA reads TGCGCCAGCAGCCAAGGGAGGGGGCCCTACGAGCAGTACTTC.